Detailed here is one T cell receptor (beta chain). Its specificity is not known. TCRdb re-called the reads through MiXCR, storing one row per CDR3 protein. The sample yields almost 550,000 distinct CDR3 sequences, more than 15% seen once. Germline V gives CDR1 MNHEY, CDR2 SMNVEV (reference sequence). CDR3 length: 16 amino acids. Trimming took 6 bases from V and 1 from J; bases not matched to a gene: 9. This entry belongs to a study of T cell repertoires in cytomegalovirus infection. Regarding the study as a whole: Dominating the ex vivo response were HLA-C-restricted CMV-specific TCR beta clonotypes.

This rearrangement joins TRBV27 to TRBJ1-5, with 7 nucleotides matching TRBD1. The origin of this receptor is a human donor in good health (CMV status not recorded). Some clones in this sample may be carry-over from other donors' samples. The sequencing sample was made of CD8+ T cells from PBMCs. The CDR3 is CASSLTGWGSNQPQHF. The DNA of the CDR3 is TGTGCCAGCAGCTTGACAGGGTGGGGGAGCAATCAGCCCCAGCATTTT.